This is a list of T cell receptor beta chains from one sample in a study of T cells in Graves' hyperthyroidism and ophthalmopathy. MiXCR, run by TCRdb on the multiplex PCR reads, gives a single entry per CDR3 protein. The sample has about 200,000 distinct CDR3 sequences; around 19% are singletons. What was sequenced was blood. All receptors derive from a man aged 35-49 years with Graves' hyperthyroidism. Each CDR3 is given without its conserved first and last residue.

>TRBV29-1|TRBJ1-4
SVTGETNEKLF
>TRBV7-9|TRBJ2-1
ASSSSGGGNKNEQF
>TRBV2|TRBJ1-1
ASSGVAGPDGAEAF
>TRBV29-1|TRBJ2-7
SVEGQKGDYEQY
>TRBV12-3/TRBV12-4|TRBJ1-5
ASSFSGRPEQPQH
>TRBV4-3|TRBJ1-1
ASSQDRHWNTEAF
>TRBV3-2|TRBJ1-5
ASSSNFTGGVGNQPQH
>TRBV5-4|TRBJ1-1
ASSLSVNTEAF
>TRBV7-9|TRBJ2-3
ASIEGTQY
>TRBV6-1|TRBJ1-2
ASSEPQRGGYT
>TRBV20-1|TRBJ2-5
SARDSRGTGETQY
>TRBV28|TRBJ2-3
ASSQTGGPSTDTQY
>TRBV11-3|TRBJ2-1
ASSRGGNDEQF
>TRBV19|TRBJ1-4
ASSIEGQGSNEKLF
>TRBV30|TRBJ2-7
AWSSGGYEQY
>TRBV20-1|TRBJ2-5
SALESSGGASETQY
>TRBV3-1|TRBJ2-1
ASSQDGTGGREQF
>TRBV10-3|TRBJ1-3
AAETGGSDTIY
>TRBV28|TRBJ1-4
ASSFGGVVANEKLF
>TRBV7-2|TRBJ1-3
ASSLAYGDSGNTIY
>TRBV20-1|TRBJ2-4
SAGGFRGMPKNIQY
>TRBV30|TRBJ1-1
AWSYGGSTEAF
>TRBV7-9|TRBJ1-6
ASSLEGQGNSPLH
>TRBV11-3|TRBJ2-2
ASSPPGQSTGELF
>TRBV28|TRBJ2-7
ASSLFRGEGYEQY
>TRBV6-1|TRBJ2-3
ASSEYYGTGSKDTQY
>TRBV30|TRBJ2-7
ASRGFGYEQY
>TRBV7-9|TRBJ2-1
ASSLVLSGQSFGQF
>TRBV7-2|TRBJ1-2
ASSDSTGGGGYT
>TRBV7-2|TRBJ1-2
ASSPQGQPYGYT